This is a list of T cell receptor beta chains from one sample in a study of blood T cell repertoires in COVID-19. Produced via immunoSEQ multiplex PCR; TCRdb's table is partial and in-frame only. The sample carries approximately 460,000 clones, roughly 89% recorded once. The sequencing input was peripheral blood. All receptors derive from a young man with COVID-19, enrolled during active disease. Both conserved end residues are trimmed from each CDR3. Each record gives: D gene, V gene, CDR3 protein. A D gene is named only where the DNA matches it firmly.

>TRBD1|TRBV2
ASSSGTESTDTQY
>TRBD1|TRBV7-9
ASIQGGSPNTEAF
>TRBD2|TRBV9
ASSVSGDTGELF
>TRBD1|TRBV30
AWRGQGSQPQH
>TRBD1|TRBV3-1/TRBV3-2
ASRGTGESEQY
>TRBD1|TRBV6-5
ASSPGQVYGYT
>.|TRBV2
ASISSPTDTQY
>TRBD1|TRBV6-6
ASSDRDRKDYGYT
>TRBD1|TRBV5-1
ASSLTQGGNTEAF
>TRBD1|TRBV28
ASSIPRDSNYNSPLH
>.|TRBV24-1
ATSDSGQGGIKETQY
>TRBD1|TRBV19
ASSPRQGREKLF
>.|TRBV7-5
VRSTGTGNSGNTIY
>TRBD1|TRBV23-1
ASPDRVNTGELF
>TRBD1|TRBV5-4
ASSLEAGGSVEQF
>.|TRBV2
ASRWSYNEQF
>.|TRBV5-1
ASSVARRSISPLH
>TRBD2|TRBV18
ASSQSSGGADGTDTQY
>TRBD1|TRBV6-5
ASSYGQGRPLETQY
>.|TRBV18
ASSPPVRSAYNEQF
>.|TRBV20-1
SAHSETQY
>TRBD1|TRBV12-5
ASDADRGGPEAF
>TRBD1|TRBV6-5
ASSSPGQGRPYEQY
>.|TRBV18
ASSRGTQGINTEAF
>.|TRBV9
ASSVEGGARETQY
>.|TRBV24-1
ATSDLQGITDTQY
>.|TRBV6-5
ASSYSLARLETQY
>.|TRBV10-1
ASSDQPRNEQY
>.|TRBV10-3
AISSLEETQY
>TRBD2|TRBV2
ATTAGGPLLDTQY
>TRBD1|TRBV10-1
ASSESKQGDTGELF
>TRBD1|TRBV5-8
ATGRDRGIHEQY
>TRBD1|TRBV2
ASSWTGVNTQY
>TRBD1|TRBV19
ASSRLGQGRTGELF
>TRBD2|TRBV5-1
ASSHYPFPAGEKETQY
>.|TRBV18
ASSQRRGSSEAF
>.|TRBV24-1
ATSDSSPTEQY
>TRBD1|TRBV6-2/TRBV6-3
ASSPISGTGGPGTEAF
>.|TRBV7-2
ASSFPGGISF
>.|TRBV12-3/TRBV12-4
ASSRGFYEQY
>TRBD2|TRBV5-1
ASRPTSGSYEQY
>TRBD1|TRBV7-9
ASSLRIEGARGNTIY
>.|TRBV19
ASSIAGSGPSYEQY
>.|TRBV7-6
ASSRGGTNEKLF
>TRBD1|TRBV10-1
ASSVTGSDTQY
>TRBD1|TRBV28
ASSSPGTGKNIQY
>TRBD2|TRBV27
ASSLRPGTSEREQF
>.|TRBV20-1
SASDQAKAEAF
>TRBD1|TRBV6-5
ASSYRQGARYGYT
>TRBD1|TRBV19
ASSQDRGRQETQY
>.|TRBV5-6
ASSSGYGQPQH
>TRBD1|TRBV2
ASRGQIERYGYT
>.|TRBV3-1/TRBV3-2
ASSHRYNEQF
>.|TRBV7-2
ASSLVLTGQF
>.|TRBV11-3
ASSLTYIGGHYEQY
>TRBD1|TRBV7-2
ASSLAGTGYEQY
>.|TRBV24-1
ATSDRTTVTDTQY